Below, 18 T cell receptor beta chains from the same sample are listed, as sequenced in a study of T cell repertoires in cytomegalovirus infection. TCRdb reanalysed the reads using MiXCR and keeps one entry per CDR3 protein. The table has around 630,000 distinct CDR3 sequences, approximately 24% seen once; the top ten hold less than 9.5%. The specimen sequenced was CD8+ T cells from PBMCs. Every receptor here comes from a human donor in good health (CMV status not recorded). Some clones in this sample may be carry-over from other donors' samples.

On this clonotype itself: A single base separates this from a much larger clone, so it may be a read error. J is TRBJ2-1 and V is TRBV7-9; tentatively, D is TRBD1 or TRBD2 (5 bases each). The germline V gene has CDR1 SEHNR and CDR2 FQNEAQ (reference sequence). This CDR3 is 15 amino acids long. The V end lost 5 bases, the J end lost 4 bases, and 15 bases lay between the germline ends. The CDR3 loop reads CASSISRDLYNEQFF. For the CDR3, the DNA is TGTGCCAGCAGCATAAGCCGGGACCTTTACAATGAGCAGTTCTTC.

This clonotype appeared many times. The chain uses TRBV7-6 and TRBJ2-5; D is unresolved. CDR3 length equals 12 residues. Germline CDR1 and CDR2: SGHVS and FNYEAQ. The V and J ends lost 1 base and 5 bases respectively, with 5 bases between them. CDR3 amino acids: CASSLVLETQYF. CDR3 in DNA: TGTGCCAGCAGCTTAGTTCTGGAGACCCAGTACTTC.

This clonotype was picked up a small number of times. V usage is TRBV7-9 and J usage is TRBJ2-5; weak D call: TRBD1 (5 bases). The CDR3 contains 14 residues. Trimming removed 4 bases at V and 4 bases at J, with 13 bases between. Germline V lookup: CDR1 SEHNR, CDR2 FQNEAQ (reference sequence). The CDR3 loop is CASSSRDRPETQYF. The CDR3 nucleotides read TGTGCCAGCAGCTCCCGAGACAGACCAGAGACCCAGTACTTC.

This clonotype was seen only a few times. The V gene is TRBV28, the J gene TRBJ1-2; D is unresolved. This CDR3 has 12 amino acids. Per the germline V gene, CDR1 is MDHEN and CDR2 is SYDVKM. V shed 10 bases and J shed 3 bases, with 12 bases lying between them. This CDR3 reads CAIRPDDYGYTF. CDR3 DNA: TGTGCCATCCGCCCGGACGACTATGGCTACACCTTC.

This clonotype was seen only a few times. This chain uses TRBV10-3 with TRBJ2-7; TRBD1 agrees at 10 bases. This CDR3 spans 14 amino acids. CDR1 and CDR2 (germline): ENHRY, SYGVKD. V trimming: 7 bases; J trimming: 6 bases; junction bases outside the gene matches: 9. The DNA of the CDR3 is TGTGCCATCACCTGGGACAGGGGTGGTCTCGAGCAGTACTTC. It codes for CAITWDRGGLEQYF.

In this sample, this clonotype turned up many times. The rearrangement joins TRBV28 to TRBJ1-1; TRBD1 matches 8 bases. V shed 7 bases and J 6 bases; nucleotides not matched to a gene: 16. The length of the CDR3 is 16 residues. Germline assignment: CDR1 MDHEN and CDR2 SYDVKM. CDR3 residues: CASIPGQVPSPAEAFF. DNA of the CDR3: TGTGCCAGCATCCCGGGACAGGTGCCGAGTCCTGCTGAAGCTTTCTTT.

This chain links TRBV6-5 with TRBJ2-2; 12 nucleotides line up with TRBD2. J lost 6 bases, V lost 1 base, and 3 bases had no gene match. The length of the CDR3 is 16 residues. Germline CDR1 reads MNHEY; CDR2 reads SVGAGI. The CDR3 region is CASSYFLAGGAGELFF. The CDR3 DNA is TGTGCCAGCAGTTACTTCCTAGCGGGGGGGGCCGGGGAGCTGTTTTTT.

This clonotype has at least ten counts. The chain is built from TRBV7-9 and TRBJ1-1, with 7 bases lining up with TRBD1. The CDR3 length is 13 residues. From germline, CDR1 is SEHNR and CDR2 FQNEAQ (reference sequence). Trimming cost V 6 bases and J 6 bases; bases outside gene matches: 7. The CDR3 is CASSPPGTAEAFF. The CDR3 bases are TGTGCCAGCAGTCCCCCCGGGACAGCTGAAGCTTTCTTT. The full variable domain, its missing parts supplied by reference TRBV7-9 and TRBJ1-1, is DTGVSQNPRHKITKRGQNVTFRCDPISEHNRLYWYRQTLGQGPEFLTYFQNEAQLEKSRLLSDRFSAERPKGSFSTLEIQRTEQGDSAMYLCASSPPGTAEAFFGQGTRLTVV.

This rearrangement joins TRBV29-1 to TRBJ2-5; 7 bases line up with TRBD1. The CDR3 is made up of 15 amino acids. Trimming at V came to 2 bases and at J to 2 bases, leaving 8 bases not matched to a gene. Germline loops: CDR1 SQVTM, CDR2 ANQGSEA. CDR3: CSVETETGRQETQYF. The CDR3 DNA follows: TGCAGCGTTGAAACAGAGACAGGGCGTCAAGAGACCCAGTACTTC.

The CDR3 bases are TGTGCCAGCAGCCCTCGGGGGGGAGCTGTGTGGGATACGCAGTATTTT. It encodes CASSPRGGAVWDTQYF. This chain links TRBV28 with TRBJ2-3, with 8 bases identical to TRBD2. The trim removed 6 bases at V and 6 bases at J, leaving 14 bases unmatched. The germline CDR1 and CDR2 sequences are MDHEN and SYDVKM. The CDR3 loop spans 16 amino acids.

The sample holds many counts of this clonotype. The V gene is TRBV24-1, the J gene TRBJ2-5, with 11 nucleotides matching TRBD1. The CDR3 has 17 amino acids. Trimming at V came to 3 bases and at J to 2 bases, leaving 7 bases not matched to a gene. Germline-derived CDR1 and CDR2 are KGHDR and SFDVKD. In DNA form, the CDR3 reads TGTGCCACCAGTGATCCTTCGAGGGACAGGGGGCAAGAGACCCAGTACTTC. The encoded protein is CATSDPSRDRGQETQYF.

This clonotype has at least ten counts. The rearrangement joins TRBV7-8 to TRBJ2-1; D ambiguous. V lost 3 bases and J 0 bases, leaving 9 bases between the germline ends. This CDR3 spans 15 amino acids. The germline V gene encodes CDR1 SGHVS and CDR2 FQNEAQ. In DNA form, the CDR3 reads TGTGCCAGCAGCTTTCTGGTGAGCTCCTACAATGAGCAGTTCTTC. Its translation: CASSFLVSSYNEQFF.

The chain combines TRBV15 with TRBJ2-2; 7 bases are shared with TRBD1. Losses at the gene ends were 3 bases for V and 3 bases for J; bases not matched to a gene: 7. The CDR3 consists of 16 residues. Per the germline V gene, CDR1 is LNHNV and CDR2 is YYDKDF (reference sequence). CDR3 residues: CATSSSGQLYTGELFF. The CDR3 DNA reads TGTGCCACCAGCAGTTCGGGACAGTTATACACCGGGGAGCTGTTTTTT.

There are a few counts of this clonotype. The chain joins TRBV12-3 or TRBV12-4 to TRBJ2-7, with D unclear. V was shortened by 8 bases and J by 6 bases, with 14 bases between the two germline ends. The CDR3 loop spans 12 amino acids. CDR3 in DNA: TGTGCCAGCTCGCCTGGGCGGCTCGAGCAGTACTTC. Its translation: CASSPGRLEQYF.

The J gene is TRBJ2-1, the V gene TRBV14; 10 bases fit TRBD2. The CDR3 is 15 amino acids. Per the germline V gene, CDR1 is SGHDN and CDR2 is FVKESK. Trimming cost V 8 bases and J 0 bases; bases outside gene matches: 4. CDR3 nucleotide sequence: TGTGCCAGCGGATCTAGCGGGGGCTCCTACAATGAGCAGTTCTTC. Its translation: CASGSSGGSYNEQFF.

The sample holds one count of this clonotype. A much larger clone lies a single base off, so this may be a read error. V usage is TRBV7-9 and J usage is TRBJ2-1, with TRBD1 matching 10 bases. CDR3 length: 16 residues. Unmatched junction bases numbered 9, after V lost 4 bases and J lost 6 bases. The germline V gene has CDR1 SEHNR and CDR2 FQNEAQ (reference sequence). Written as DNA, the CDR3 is TGTGCCAGCAGCTCCGGGACAGGGGACGCCGGCAATGAGCAGTTCTTC. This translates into CASSSGTGDAGNEQFF.

In nucleotides, the CDR3 is TGTGCCAGCAACCTCGTGCCCGGGCTAGCGGGGAGCTCCTACAATGAGCAGTTCTTC. Its protein is CASNLVPGLAGSSYNEQFF. V and J are TRBV6-1 and TRBJ2-1; the match to TRBD2 covers 9 bases. This CDR3 has 19 amino acids. Germline V gene sequence: CDR1 MNHNS, CDR2 SASEGT. J was trimmed by 0 bases and V by 7 bases; bases with no gene match: 16.

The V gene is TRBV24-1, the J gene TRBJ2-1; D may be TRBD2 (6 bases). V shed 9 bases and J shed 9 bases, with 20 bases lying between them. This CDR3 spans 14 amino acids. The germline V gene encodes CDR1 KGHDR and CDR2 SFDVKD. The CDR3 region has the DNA TGTGCCACCCGCGGAACTAGCCCGACTGGTGAGCAGTTCTTC. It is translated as CATRGTSPTGEQFF.